The rows below give T cell receptor beta chains drawn from one sample of a study of blood T cell repertoires in COVID-19. Produced via immunoSEQ multiplex PCR; TCRdb's table is partial and in-frame only. The repertoire consists of roughly 220,000 clones, with about 78% occurring once and the leading ten covering about 5.5%. Sequences were obtained from peripheral blood. The receptors stem from a woman in her 70s with acute or convalescent COVID-19. Each CDR3 is given with its conserved first and last residue. Fields, in order: clone size, J gene, D gene, V gene, CDR3 protein, CDR3 DNA. The D gene is left open where the match is weak. Clone size, where shown, is once, few, many, or a class for clones that have expanded.

clone_size: few; j_call: TRBJ2-1; d_call: TRBD2; v_call: TRBV28; cdr3_aa: CASRRTSGFRSEQFF; cdr3_nt: TGTGCCAGCAGGAGGACTAGCGGGTTCCGAAGTGAGCAGTTCTTC
clone_size: few; j_call: TRBJ2-2; d_call: TRBD1; v_call: TRBV25-1; cdr3_aa: CASKGPGTGDTGELFF; cdr3_nt: TGTGCCAGCAAAGGGCCCGGGACAGGGGACACCGGGGAGCTGTTTTTT
clone_size: once; j_call: TRBJ2-7; d_call: TRBD2; v_call: TRBV10-3; cdr3_aa: CAISERTSGSNYEQYF; cdr3_nt: TGTGCCATCAGTGAGCGGACTAGCGGGAGTAACTACGAGCAGTACTTC
clone_size: NA; j_call: TRBJ2-1; d_call: TRBD1; v_call: TRBV5-1; cdr3_aa: CASSLDGTGTYNEQFF; cdr3_nt: TGCGCCAGCAGCTTGGATGGGACAGGGACTTACAATGAGCAGTTCTTC
clone_size: NA; j_call: TRBJ1-4; d_call: TRBD1; v_call: TRBV10-3; cdr3_aa: CAIRGQPNEKLFF; cdr3_nt: TGTGCCATCAGGGGACAGCCTAATGAAAAACTGTTTTTT
clone_size: NA; j_call: TRBJ2-3; d_call: NA; v_call: TRBV4-1; cdr3_aa: CASSQARSTDTQYF; cdr3_nt: TGCGCCAGCAGCCAAGCGAGGAGCACAGATACGCAGTATTTT
clone_size: NA; j_call: TRBJ2-7; d_call: TRBD1; v_call: TRBV19; cdr3_aa: CASSPGTVYEQYF; cdr3_nt: TGTGCCAGTAGTCCCGGGACAGTCTACGAGCAGTACTTC
clone_size: NA; j_call: TRBJ2-2; d_call: NA; v_call: TRBV7-3; cdr3_aa: CASSAGGTGELFF; cdr3_nt: TGTGCCAGCAGCGCCGGGGGCACCGGGGAGCTGTTTTTT
clone_size: NA; j_call: TRBJ2-3; d_call: NA; v_call: TRBV19; cdr3_aa: CASRVGADRGTQYF; cdr3_nt: TGTGCCAGTAGGGTGGGAGCCGACCGGGGTACGCAGTATTTT
clone_size: NA; j_call: TRBJ2-2; d_call: TRBD2; v_call: TRBV2; cdr3_aa: CASSAMTSGSGELFF; cdr3_nt: TGTGCCAGCAGTGCCATGACTAGCGGCTCAGGGGAGCTGTTTTTT
clone_size: NA; j_call: TRBJ1-3; d_call: NA; v_call: TRBV5-1; cdr3_aa: CASSLGSPTGNTIYF; cdr3_nt: TGCGCCAGCAGCTTGGGGAGTCCTACCGGAAACACCATATATTTT
clone_size: few; j_call: TRBJ1-4; d_call: TRBD1; v_call: TRBV20-1; cdr3_aa: CSASRQGTNEKLFF; cdr3_nt: TGCAGTGCTAGTCGACAGGGAACTAATGAAAAACTGTTTTTT
clone_size: NA; j_call: TRBJ2-1; d_call: NA; v_call: TRBV4-2; cdr3_aa: CASSQDGGEQFF; cdr3_nt: TGTGCCAGCAGCCAAGATGGAGGTGAGCAGTTCTTC
clone_size: NA; j_call: TRBJ2-3; d_call: NA; v_call: TRBV5-4; cdr3_aa: CASRRVFGTDTQYF; cdr3_nt: TGTGCCAGCAGAAGAGTGTTTGGCACAGATACGCAGTATTTT
clone_size: NA; j_call: TRBJ1-1; d_call: NA; v_call: TRBV27; cdr3_aa: CASRQTPNTEAFF; cdr3_nt: TGTGCCAGCAGACAGACACCGAACACTGAAGCTTTCTTT
clone_size: NA; j_call: TRBJ1-3; d_call: NA; v_call: TRBV10-2; cdr3_aa: CASSDRVPGNTIYF; cdr3_nt: TGCGCCAGCAGTGACAGGGTTCCTGGAAACACCATATATTTT
clone_size: NA; j_call: TRBJ1-5; d_call: NA; v_call: TRBV5-6; cdr3_aa: CASSFGKRNLKDQPQHF; cdr3_nt: TGTGCCAGCAGCTTTGGAAAGCGCAATCTGAAGGATCAGCCCCAGCATTTT
clone_size: NA; j_call: TRBJ1-1; d_call: NA; v_call: TRBV5-1; cdr3_aa: CASSPEGDTEAFF; cdr3_nt: TGCGCCAGCAGCCCAGAGGGGGACACTGAAGCTTTCTTT
clone_size: NA; j_call: TRBJ2-2; d_call: TRBD2; v_call: TRBV2; cdr3_aa: CASLTSGRVNTGELFF; cdr3_nt: TGTGCCAGCTTGACTAGCGGGAGGGTGAACACCGGGGAGCTGTTTTTT
clone_size: NA; j_call: TRBJ2-6; d_call: NA; v_call: TRBV19; cdr3_aa: CASTRQGYGANVLTF; cdr3_nt: TGTGCCAGTACCCGGCAGGGGTATGGGGCCAACGTCCTGACTTTC
clone_size: NA; j_call: TRBJ1-1; d_call: NA; v_call: TRBV6-5; cdr3_aa: CASWGGGSNTEAFF; cdr3_nt: TGTGCCAGCTGGGGGGGAGGGTCGAACACTGAAGCTTTCTTT
clone_size: NA; j_call: TRBJ1-5; d_call: TRBD1; v_call: TRBV19; cdr3_aa: CASSTTGFEGQPQHF; cdr3_nt: TGTGCCAGTAGTACGACAGGGTTCGAGGGACAGCCCCAGCATTTT
clone_size: NA; j_call: TRBJ1-2; d_call: NA; v_call: TRBV6-6; cdr3_aa: CASSYSNEGSYTF; cdr3_nt: TGTGCCAGCAGTTACTCGAATGAGGGTAGCTACACCTTC
clone_size: NA; j_call: TRBJ1-4; d_call: TRBD1; v_call: TRBV5-1; cdr3_aa: CASRRTGGTNEKLFF; cdr3_nt: TGCGCCAGCAGGCGGACAGGGGGGACTAATGAAAAACTGTTTTTT
clone_size: NA; j_call: TRBJ1-5; d_call: NA; v_call: TRBV19; cdr3_aa: CASKEGNWNQPQHF; cdr3_nt: TGTGCCAGTAAGGAGGGGAATTGGAATCAGCCCCAGCATTTT
clone_size: NA; j_call: TRBJ1-3; d_call: TRBD1; v_call: TRBV28; cdr3_aa: CASSLSDRPFSSGNTIYF; cdr3_nt: TGTGCCAGCAGTTTATCGGACAGGCCTTTTAGCTCTGGAAACACCATATATTTT
clone_size: NA; j_call: TRBJ2-7; d_call: TRBD2; v_call: TRBV28; cdr3_aa: CASSYRTSGKGEQYF; cdr3_nt: TGTGCCAGCAGTTACCGGACTAGCGGGAAGGGGGAGCAGTACTTC
clone_size: NA; j_call: TRBJ1-5; d_call: NA; v_call: TRBV11-2; cdr3_aa: CASSSGDNQPQHF; cdr3_nt: TGTGCCAGCAGCTCAGGGGACAATCAGCCCCAGCATTTT